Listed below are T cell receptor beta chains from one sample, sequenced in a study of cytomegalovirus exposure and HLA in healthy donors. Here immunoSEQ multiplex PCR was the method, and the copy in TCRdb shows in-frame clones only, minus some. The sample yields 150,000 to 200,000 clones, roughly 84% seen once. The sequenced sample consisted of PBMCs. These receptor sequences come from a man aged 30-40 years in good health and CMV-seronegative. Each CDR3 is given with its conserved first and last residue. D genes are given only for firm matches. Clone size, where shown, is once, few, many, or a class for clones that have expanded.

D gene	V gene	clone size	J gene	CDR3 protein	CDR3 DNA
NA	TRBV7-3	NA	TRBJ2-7	CASSFRTGTYEQYF	TGTGCCAGCAGCTTCAGGACGGGAACCTACGAGCAGTACTTC
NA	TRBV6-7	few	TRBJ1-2	CASSPRIQGNYGYTF	TGTGCCAGCAGTCCACGGATCCAGGGGAACTATGGCTACACCTTC
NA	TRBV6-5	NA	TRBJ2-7	CASRPTHGGEQYF	TGTGCCAGCAGACCTACGCATGGCGGGGAGCAGTACTTC
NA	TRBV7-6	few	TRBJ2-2	CASSLDRSNTGELFF	TGTGCCAGCAGCTTAGACAGGAGTAACACCGGGGAGCTGTTTTTT
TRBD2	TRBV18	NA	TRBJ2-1	CASSPTSGAYNEQFF	TGTGCCAGCTCACCGACTAGCGGGGCCTACAATGAGCAGTTCTTC
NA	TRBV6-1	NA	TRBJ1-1	CASSKGGGQNTEAFF	TGTGCCAGCAGCAAGGGGGGAGGGCAGAACACTGAAGCTTTCTTT
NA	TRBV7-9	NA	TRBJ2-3	CASSLGQPTQYF	TGTGCCAGCAGCTTAGGACAGCCTACGCAGTATTTT
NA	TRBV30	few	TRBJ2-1	CAWTQYNEQFF	TGTGCCTGGACCCAATACAATGAGCAGTTCTTC
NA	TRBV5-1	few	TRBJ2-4	CASSQQWVQYF	TGCGCCAGCAGCCAACAGTGGGTGCAGTACTTC
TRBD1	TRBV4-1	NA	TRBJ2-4	CASSPDRTIQGLAKNIQYF	TGCGCCAGCAGCCCAGACCGTACAATACAGGGGTTAGCCAAAAACATTCAGTACTTC
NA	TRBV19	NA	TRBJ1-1	CASSRGTGIMNTEAFF	TGTGCCAGTAGTAGGGGTACGGGAATCATGAACACTGAAGCTTTCTTT
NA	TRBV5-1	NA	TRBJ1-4	CASSFTGTLNEKLFF	TGCGCCAGCAGCTTTACAGGGACCCTTAATGAAAAACTGTTTTTT
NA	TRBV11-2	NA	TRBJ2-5	CASSLVLQETQYF	TGTGCCAGCAGCTTAGTACTCCAAGAGACCCAGTACTTC
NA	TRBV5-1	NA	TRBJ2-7	CASSKDSWYEQYF	TGCGCCAGCAGCAAGGACTCATGGTACGAGCAGTACTTC
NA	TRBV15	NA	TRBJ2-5	CATTGLSRETQYF	TGTGCCACCACAGGACTTTCTAGAGAGACCCAGTACTTC
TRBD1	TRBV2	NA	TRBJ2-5	CASSRDSKETQYF	TGTGCCAGCAGCCGGGACAGCAAAGAGACCCAGTACTTC
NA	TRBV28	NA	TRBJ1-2	CASSLNRDYGYTF	TGTGCCAGCAGTTTAAACAGGGACTATGGCTACACCTTC
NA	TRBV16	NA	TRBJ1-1	CASSQSAGLNTEAFF	TGTGCCAGCAGCCAATCAGCAGGCTTGAACACTGAAGCTTTCTTT
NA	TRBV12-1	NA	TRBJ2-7	CASSFGAGYEQYF	TGTGCCAGCAGCTTTGGGGCTGGCTACGAGCAGTACTTC
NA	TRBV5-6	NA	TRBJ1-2	CASRRQNPGFANYGYTF	TGTGCCAGCAGACGACAAAACCCAGGGTTCGCTAACTATGGCTACACCTTC
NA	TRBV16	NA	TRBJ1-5	CASSQNRVGQPQHF	TGTGCCAGCAGCCAAAACAGGGTGGGTCAGCCCCAGCATTTT
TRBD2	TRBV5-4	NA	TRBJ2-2	CASSLPGGVGTGELFF	TGTGCCAGCAGCTTGCCGGGAGGAGTAGGGACCGGGGAGCTGTTTTTT
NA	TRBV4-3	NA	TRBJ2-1	CASSLGTLDEQFF	TGCGCCAGCAGCCTGGGGACTTTGGATGAGCAGTTCTTC
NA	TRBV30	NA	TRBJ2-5	CAWSVGLAETQYF	TGTGCCTGGAGTGTAGGGCTAGCAGAGACCCAGTACTTC